A selection of T cell receptor beta chains follows, all from one sample in a study of T cell responses to AZD1222 COVID-19 vaccine. The method was immunoSEQ multiplex PCR; TCRdb's version includes in-frame clones alone and lacks a portion of them. The table includes some 100,000 clones, over 75% detected once. Sequenced here: peripheral blood, sampled on day 0 of AZD1222 vaccination. These receptors were taken from an adult in good health. Both conserved end residues are part of each CDR3. Each record gives: V gene, CDR3 protein.

TRBV28 CASSLRADSGYTF
TRBV5-1 CASSLVLAGENEQFF
TRBV6-1 CASSEYPGQGLAFF
TRBV2 CASSGVGLLREQYF
TRBV9 CASSTRDGNEKLFF
TRBV5-8 CASSAMTGRRNTEAFF
TRBV11-2 CASSSGQSSYEQYF
TRBV18 CASSPSTGGKGGYTF
TRBV4-2 CASSQIAGGTDTQYF
TRBV3-1/TRBV3-2 CASSQEDRGKGYTF
TRBV28 CASRPSGRIDNEQFF
TRBV5-1 CASALGGQADTQYF
TRBV5-1 CASSSDLRLETQYF
TRBV5-4 CASSLVNRGNSPLHF
TRBV2 CASSQGAFYNEQFF
TRBV6-5 CATTDRVSYEQYF
TRBV6-5 CASNDGTGYEQYF
TRBV19 CASTGDKGYEQYF
TRBV5-1 CASSRNAGTINEKLFF
TRBV10-1 CASSDPPRDPYGYTF
TRBV5-4 CASSAGASSTDTQYF
TRBV30 CAWNPRLTKSSGNTIYF
TRBV3-1/TRBV3-2 CASSQMAASTDTQYF
TRBV7-8 CASSLAGQKQYF
TRBV7-3 CASSPTGNTEAFF
TRBV30 CAWSPPLTAIVEKLFF
TRBV28 CASRHASYEQYF
TRBV2 CASSVEREGFGDTQYF